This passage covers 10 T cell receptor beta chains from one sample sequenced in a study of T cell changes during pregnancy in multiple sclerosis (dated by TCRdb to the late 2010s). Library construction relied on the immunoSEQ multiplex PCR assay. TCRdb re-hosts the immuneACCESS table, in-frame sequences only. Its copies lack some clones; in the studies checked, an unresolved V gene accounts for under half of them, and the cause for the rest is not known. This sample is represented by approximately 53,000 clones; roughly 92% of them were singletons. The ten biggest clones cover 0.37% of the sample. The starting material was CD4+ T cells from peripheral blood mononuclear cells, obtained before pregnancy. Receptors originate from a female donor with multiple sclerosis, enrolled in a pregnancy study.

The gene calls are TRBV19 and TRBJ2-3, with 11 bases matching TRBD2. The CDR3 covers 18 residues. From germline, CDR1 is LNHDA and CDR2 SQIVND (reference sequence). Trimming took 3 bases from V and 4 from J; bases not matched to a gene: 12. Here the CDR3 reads CASSIHHRSGRAPDTQYF. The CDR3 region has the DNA TGTGCCAGTAGTATCCACCACCGTAGCGGGAGGGCCCCAGATACGCAGTATTTT.

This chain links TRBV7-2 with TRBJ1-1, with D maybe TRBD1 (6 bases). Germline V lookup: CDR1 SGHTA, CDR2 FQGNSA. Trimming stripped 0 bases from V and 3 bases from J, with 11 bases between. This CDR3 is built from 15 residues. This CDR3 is CASSLARAGDTEAFF. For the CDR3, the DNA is TGTGCCAGCAGCTTAGCTCGGGCAGGGGACACTGAAGCTTTCTTT.

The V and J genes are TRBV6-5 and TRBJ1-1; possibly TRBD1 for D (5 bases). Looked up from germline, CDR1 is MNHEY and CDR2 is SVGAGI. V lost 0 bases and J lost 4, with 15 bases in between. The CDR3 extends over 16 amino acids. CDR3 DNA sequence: TGTGCCAGCAGTTACTCGACCCTGGGCGGGGGCACTGAAGCTTTCTTT. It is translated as CASSYSTLGGGTEAFF.

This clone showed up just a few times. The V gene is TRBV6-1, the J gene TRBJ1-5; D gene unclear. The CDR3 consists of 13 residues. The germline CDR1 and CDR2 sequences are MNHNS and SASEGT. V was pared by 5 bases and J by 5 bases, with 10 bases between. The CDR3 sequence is CASSSTFDQPQHF. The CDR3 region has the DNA TGTGCCAGCAGTAGTACATTCGATCAGCCCCAGCATTTT.

This CDR3 reads CASSLASGLGGANVLTF. Here the CDR3 DNA reads TGTGCCAGCAGCTTAGCTAGCGGTCTAGGGGGGGCCAACGTCCTGACTTTC. The chain combines TRBV7-2 with TRBJ2-6; weak D call: TRBD2 (6 bases). The CDR3 contains 17 residues. Germline V gene sequence: CDR1 SGHTA, CDR2 FQGNSA. The V gene lost 0 bases and the J gene lost 4 bases, with 13 bases spanning the gap.

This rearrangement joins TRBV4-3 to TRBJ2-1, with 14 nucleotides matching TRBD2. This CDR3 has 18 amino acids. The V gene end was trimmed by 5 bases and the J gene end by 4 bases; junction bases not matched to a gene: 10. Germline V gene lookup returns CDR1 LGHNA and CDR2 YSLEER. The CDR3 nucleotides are TGCGCCAGCAGCGCCCGACTAGCGGGAGGGCCGGTATACAATGAGCAGTTCTTC. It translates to CASSARLAGGPVYNEQFF.

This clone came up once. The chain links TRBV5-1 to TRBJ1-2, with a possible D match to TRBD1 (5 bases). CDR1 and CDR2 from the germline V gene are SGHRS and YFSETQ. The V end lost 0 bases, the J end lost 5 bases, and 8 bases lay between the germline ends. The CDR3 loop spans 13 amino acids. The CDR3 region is CASSLGGDYGYTF. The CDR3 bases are TGCGCCAGCAGCTTGGGGGGGGATTATGGCTACACCTTC.

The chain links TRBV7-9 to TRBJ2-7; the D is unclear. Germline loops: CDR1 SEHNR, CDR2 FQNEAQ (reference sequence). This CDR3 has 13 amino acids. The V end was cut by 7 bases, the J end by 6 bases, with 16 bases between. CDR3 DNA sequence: TGTGCCAGCACCAAAGAGGATCTTCTCGAGCAGTACTTC. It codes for CASTKEDLLEQYF.

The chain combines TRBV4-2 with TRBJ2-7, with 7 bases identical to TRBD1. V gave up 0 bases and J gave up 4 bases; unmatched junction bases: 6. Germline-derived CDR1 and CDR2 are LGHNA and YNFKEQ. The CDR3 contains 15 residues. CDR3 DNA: TGTGCCAGCAGCCAAGATCTTTCACAGGGGTACGAGCAGTACTTC. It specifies CASSQDLSQGYEQYF.

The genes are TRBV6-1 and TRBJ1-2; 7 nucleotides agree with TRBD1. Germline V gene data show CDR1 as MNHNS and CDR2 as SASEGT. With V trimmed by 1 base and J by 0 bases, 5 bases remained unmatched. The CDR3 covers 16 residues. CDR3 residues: CASSEVSQGANYGYTF. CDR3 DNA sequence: TGTGCCAGCAGTGAAGTGAGCCAGGGGGCTAACTATGGCTACACCTTC.